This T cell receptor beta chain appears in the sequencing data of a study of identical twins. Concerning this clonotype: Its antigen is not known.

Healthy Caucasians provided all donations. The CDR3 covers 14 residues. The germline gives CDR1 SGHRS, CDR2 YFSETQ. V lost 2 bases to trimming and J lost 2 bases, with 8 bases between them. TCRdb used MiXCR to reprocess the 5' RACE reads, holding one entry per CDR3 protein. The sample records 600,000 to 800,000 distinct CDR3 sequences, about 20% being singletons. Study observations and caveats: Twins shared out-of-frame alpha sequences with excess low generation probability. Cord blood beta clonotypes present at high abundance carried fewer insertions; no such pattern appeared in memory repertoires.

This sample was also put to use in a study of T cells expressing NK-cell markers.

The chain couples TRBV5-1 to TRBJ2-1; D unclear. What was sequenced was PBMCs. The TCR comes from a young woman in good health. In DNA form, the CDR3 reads TGCGCCAGCAGCTTCAGTGTCACCTACAATGAGCAGTTCTTC. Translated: CASSFSVTYNEQFF.